Presented here are 20 T cell receptor beta chains from one specimen sequenced in a study of lymphopenia after photon versus proton radiotherapy. Libraries were prepared by immunoSEQ multiplex PCR; TCRdb keeps only in-frame clonotypes and omits some of them. The repertoire holds tens of thousands of clones, with approximately 81% as singletons. This specimen consisted of peripheral blood, obtained from a patient treated with photon-based radiotherapy. All receptors come from a man aged 55 to 70 with pancreatic cancer.

This clone was observed a single time. The CDR3 is CASSTPRSGLVYEQYF. As DNA, the CDR3 is TGTGCCAGTAGTACCCCCAGAAGCGGGCTGGTCTACGAGCAGTACTTC. The rearrangement links TRBV19 to TRBJ2-7; a possible D gene is TRBD2 (6 bases). This CDR3 region has 16 residues. CDR1 and CDR2 from the germline V gene are LNHDA and SQIVND (reference sequence). Trimming cost V 4 bases and J 3 bases, with 19 bases left between them.

The chain couples TRBV5-1 to TRBJ2-1; 14 bases line up with TRBD2. The CDR3 is 15 amino acids. Germline CDR1 and CDR2: SGHRS and YFSETQ. The ends lost 8 bases at V and 14 bases at J; junction bases unmatched: 15. The CDR3, as DNA: TGCGCCAGGCGAACCCCGGGACTAGCGGGGGTTGGGGAGTTCTTC. It encodes CARRTPGLAGVGEFF.

This chain uses TRBV19 with TRBJ1-5, with 9 bases fitting TRBD1. The CDR3 has 15 amino acids. Germline assignment: CDR1 LNHDA and CDR2 SQIVND (reference sequence). V lost 4 bases to trimming and J lost 2 bases; unmatched junction nucleotides: 3. The chain's CDR3 is CASSSWTGGNQPQHF. The CDR3 DNA reads TGTGCCAGTAGTAGCTGGACAGGGGGCAATCAGCCCCAGCATTTT.

The CDR3 here is CASSLRTGVYEQYF. CDR3 sequence (DNA): TGTGCCAGCAGCTTAAGGACAGGGGTCTACGAGCAGTACTTC. V gene TRBV7-2 combines with J gene TRBJ2-7; 9 bases fit TRBD1. The CDR3 has 14 residues. CDR1 and CDR2 from the germline V gene are SGHTA and FQGNSA. V was pared by 2 bases and J by 3 bases, with 2 bases of the junction left unmatched.

The CDR3 DNA reads as TGTGCCAGCAGCTTAGGGGGGGACACCTACGACTATGGCTACACCTTC. Its translation is CASSLGGDTYDYGYTF. This rearrangement joins TRBV7-9 to TRBJ1-2, with TRBD1 as a possible D gene (6 bases). The germline CDR1 and CDR2 sequences are SEHNR and FQNEAQ (reference sequence). This CDR3 has 16 residues. Trimming shortened V by 1 base and J by 3 bases, and 15 bases separated the two germline ends.

As for this clone: One end of the junction fails to match germline, which may point to a read error. V is TRBV7-7 and J is TRBJ2-5; TRBD1 might be the D (6 bases). Germline V gene sequence: CDR1 SSHAT, CDR2 FNYEAQ (reference sequence). There are 15 residues in the CDR3. The CDR3 DNA follows: TGTGCTAGCAGCGGCTCTATGGGGGCACAAGAGACCCAGTACTTC. This gives the protein CASSGSMGAQETQYF.

J is TRBJ2-4 and V is TRBV27, with D tentatively TRBD2 (5 bases). This CDR3 region has 11 residues. The V gene lost 6 bases and the J gene lost 7 bases, with 7 bases spanning the gap. Germline V gene sequence: CDR1 MNHEY, CDR2 SMNVEV (reference sequence). CDR3 sequence (DNA): TGTGCCAGCAGACTAGGGAACATTCAGTACTTC. Translation: CASRLGNIQYF.

The genes are TRBV5-1 and TRBJ2-6; D call uncertain. Germline loops: CDR1 SGHRS, CDR2 YFSETQ. Trimming removed 4 bases at V and 1 base at J, with 12 bases between. This CDR3 is 16 amino acids long. The CDR3 DNA reads TGCGCCAGCAGCCCGGAGTCTTATTCTGGGGCCAACGTCCTGACTTTC. The encoded protein is CASSPESYSGANVLTF.

Here the CDR3 reads CASSLEGHPQHF. The CDR3 DNA sequence: TGTGCCAGCAGCTTAGAGGGACACCCCCAGCATTTT. The chain has TRBV7-9 and TRBJ1-5; perhaps TRBD1 as D (6 bases). The length of the CDR3 is 12 residues. Trimming removed 1 base from V and 10 bases from J, with 8 bases in between. Per germline, CDR1 SEHNR and CDR2 FQNEAQ (reference sequence).

V usage is TRBV6-1 and J usage is TRBJ1-2; D is undetermined. CDR3 size: 14 residues. Between the trimmed V and J ends, which lost 1 base and 4 bases, there was a span of 10 bases. The germline V gene has CDR1 MNHNS and CDR2 SASEGT. CDR3 protein: CASSEGQAFYGYTF. The DNA for the CDR3 is TGTGCCAGCAGTGAAGGGCAGGCATTCTATGGCTACACCTTC.

This clone was found once. This rearrangement joins TRBV27 to TRBJ1-6, with a possible D match to TRBD1 (6 bases). Looked up from germline, CDR1 is MNHEY and CDR2 is SMNVEV (reference sequence). Trimming removed 8 bases from V and 9 bases from J, with 17 bases in between. CDR3 length: 14 residues. The CDR3 sequence is CASSVSGGLSPLHF. The CDR3 DNA reads as TGTGCCAGCTCCGTTAGCGGGGGGCTTTCACCCCTCCACTTT.

This sequence joins TRBV18 and TRBJ1-6; 8 nucleotides agree with TRBD1. The CDR3 covers 14 residues. Germline V gene data show CDR1 as KGHSH and CDR2 as LQKENI. Trimming cost V 6 bases and J 5 bases; bases outside gene matches: 3. The CDR3 is CASSPGQDNSPLHF. DNA for the CDR3: TGTGCCAGCTCGCCGGGACAGGATAATTCACCCCTCCACTTT.

The chain couples TRBV6-5 to TRBJ1-3, with TRBD1 as a possible D gene (5 bases). V was trimmed by 6 bases and J by 2 bases, leaving 8 bases between them. Germline CDR1 and CDR2: MNHEY and SVGAGI. This CDR3 is built from 13 residues. The CDR3 DNA reads TGTGCCAGCAGGCAGGGCCCTGGAAACACCATATATTTT. It specifies CASRQGPGNTIYF.

This clone showed up just once. This chain connects TRBV19 to TRBJ1-1, with D uncertain. This CDR3 comprises 13 residues. The germline gives CDR1 LNHDA, CDR2 SQIVND (reference sequence). V was trimmed by 6 bases and J by 0 bases, leaving 8 bases between them. CDR3 sequence (DNA): TGTGCCAGTAGGCTACAGATGAACACTGAAGCTTTCTTT. It is translated as CASRLQMNTEAFF.

This chain connects TRBV19 to TRBJ2-7; tentatively, D is TRBD2 (5 bases). The germline gives CDR1 LNHDA, CDR2 SQIVND (reference sequence). The CDR3 contains 16 residues. V was clipped by 6 bases and J by 4 bases, with 22 bases between them. CDR3 coding DNA: TGTGCCAGTAGCCCCGCTGGGCTAGCAGGAACTTACGAGCAGTACTTC. Its translation: CASSPAGLAGTYEQYF.

V usage is TRBV4-3 and J usage is TRBJ1-5; the D gene is possibly TRBD1 (5 bases). The CDR3 is made up of 13 amino acids. Germline-derived CDR1 and CDR2 are LGHNA and YSLEER. The V end lost 3 bases, the J end lost 6 bases, and 9 bases lay between the germline ends. The CDR3 reads CASSQTVAQPQHF. The DNA for the CDR3 is TGCGCCAGCAGCCAGACAGTCGCTCAGCCCCAGCATTTT.

The chain is built from TRBV9 and TRBJ2-7; D is possibly TRBD1 (6 bases). The ends were cut back, 3 bases at V and 6 bases at J, with 22 bases in the middle. This CDR3 has 16 residues. In germline, CDR1 is SGDLS, CDR2 YYNGEE. The CDR3 is CASSATLQGLGGEQYF. The CDR3 DNA sequence: TGTGCCAGCAGCGCAACTTTACAGGGCTTAGGGGGCGAGCAGTACTTC.

This clone was seen only a few times. V is TRBV4-2 and J is TRBJ1-2, with TRBD1 matching over 9 bases. Trimming at V came to 6 bases and at J to 8 bases, leaving 10 bases not matched to a gene. The CDR3 runs to 14 residues. CDR1 is LGHNA and CDR2 is YNFKEQ in the germline V gene. The CDR3 DNA follows: TGTGCCAGCAGACGACCGGGACAGGGACAGGGCTACACCTTC. Translation gives CASRRPGQGQGYTF.

This chain uses TRBV2 with TRBJ1-2, with 7 bases aligning to TRBD1. The CDR3 loop spans 13 amino acids. Germline values: CDR1 SNHLY, CDR2 FYNNEI. Trimming took 8 bases from V and 0 from J; bases not matched to a gene: 3. CDR3 nucleotide sequence: TGTGCCAGCGACAGGGACACTAACTATGGCTACACCTTC. Protein sequence: CASDRDTNYGYTF.

The genes are TRBV9 and TRBJ2-3; 10 bases line up with TRBD2. Trimming cost V 4 bases and J 6 bases; bases outside gene matches: 14. The germline V gene has CDR1 SGDLS and CDR2 YYNGEE. There are 17 residues in the CDR3. The CDR3: CASSPIAGGVIRDTQYF. The CDR3 nucleotides read TGTGCCAGCAGCCCCATAGCGGGGGGCGTTATTCGGGATACGCAGTATTTT. The full variable domain, in which reference TRBV9 and TRBJ2-3 provide the parts outside the CDR3, is DSGVTQTPKHLITATGQRVTLRCSPRSGDLSVYWYQQSLDQGLQFLIQYYNGEERAKGNILERFSAQQFPDLHSELNLSSLELGDSALYFCASSPIAGGVIRDTQYFGPGTRLTVL.